The sequence of this TCR beta chain was determined in a study of cytomegalovirus exposure and HLA in healthy donors. Study results and caveats: Later on, an analysis showed TCR association rates differing by HLA locus, with DRB1 the most and HLA-C the fewest. Sequencing had likely introduced a cluster of highly shared sequence variants as an artifact. By a later analysis, the bulk of CMV-associated TCR beta chains appeared HLA-restricted.

With respect to this clone: Its antigen remains unknown.

CDR1 and CDR2 from the germline V gene are SGHRS and YFSETQ. The CDR3 is 15 amino acids. Germline trimming cut 4 bases from V and 7 bases from J; bases unmatched to any gene: 11. Vbeta (60) and Jbeta (13) primers were used in the PCR. Data came from immunoSEQ multiplex PCR; TCRdb stores just in-frame clones and leaves some out. This table holds a few hundred thousand clones, roughly two thirds found once. This TCR derives from a female donor in good health and CMV-seronegative. The chain employs TRBV5-1 and TRBJ2-5; 9 nucleotides agree with TRBD1. The specimen sequenced was PBMCs. CDR3 protein: CASSVEGQGGGTQYF. CDR3 nucleotide sequence: TGCGCCAGCAGCGTTGAGGGACAGGGAGGAGGGACCCAGTACTTC. The complete variable domain, with remaining parts taken from reference TRBV5-1 and TRBJ2-5, reads KAGVTQTPRYLIKTRGQQVTLSCSPISGHRSVSWYQQTPGQGLQFLFEYFSETQRNKGNFPGRFSGRQFSNSRSEMNVSTLELGDSALYLCASSVEGQGGGTQYFGPGTRLLVL.